The TCR beta chain described here comes from a study of control samples from healthy donors and cancer patients. This CDR3 spans 14 amino acids. Germline CDR1 reads SGHNT; CDR2 reads YYREEE (reference sequence). Trimming took 0 bases from V and 7 from J, leaving 11 bases between them. Profiled with immunoSEQ multiplex PCR; TCRdb holds only in-frame clones, not every one. Of over 150,000 clones in the sample, over 85% were seen once. The V and J genes are TRBV5-4 and TRBJ1-5; the D is unclear. Sequencing used blood. The TCR sequence derives from a man younger than 35 in good health. CDR3 sequence: CASSLGGGGQPQHF. As DNA, the CDR3 is TGTGCCAGCAGCTTGGGGGGAGGAGGACAGCCCCAGCATTTT.